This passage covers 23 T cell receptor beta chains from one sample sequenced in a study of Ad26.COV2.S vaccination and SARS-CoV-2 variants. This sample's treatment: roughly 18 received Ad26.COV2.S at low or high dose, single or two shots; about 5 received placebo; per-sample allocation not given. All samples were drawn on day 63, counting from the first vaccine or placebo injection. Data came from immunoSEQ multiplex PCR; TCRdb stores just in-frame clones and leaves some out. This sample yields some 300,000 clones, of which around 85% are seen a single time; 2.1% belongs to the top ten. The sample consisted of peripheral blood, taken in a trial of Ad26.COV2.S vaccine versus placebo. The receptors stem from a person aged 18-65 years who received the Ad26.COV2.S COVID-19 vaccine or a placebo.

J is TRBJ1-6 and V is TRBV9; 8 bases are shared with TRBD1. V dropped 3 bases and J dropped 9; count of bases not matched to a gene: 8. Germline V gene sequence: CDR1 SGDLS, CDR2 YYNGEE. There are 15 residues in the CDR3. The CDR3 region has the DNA TGTGCCAGCAGCGCTCCGGGACAGGCGGCTTCACCCCTCCACTTT. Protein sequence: CASSAPGQAASPLHF.

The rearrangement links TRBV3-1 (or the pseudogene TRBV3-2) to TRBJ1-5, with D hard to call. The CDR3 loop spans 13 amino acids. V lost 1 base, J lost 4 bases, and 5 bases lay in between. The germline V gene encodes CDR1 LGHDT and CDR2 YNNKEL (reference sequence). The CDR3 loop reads CASSQAPNQPQHF. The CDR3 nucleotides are TGTGCCAGCAGCCAAGCCCCAAATCAGCCCCAGCATTTT.

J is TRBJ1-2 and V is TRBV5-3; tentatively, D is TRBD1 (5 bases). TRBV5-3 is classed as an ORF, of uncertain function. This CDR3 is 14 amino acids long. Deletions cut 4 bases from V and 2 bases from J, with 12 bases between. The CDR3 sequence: CARSGKGPNYGYTF. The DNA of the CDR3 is TGTGCCAGAAGCGGAAAGGGACCGAACTATGGCTACACCTTC.

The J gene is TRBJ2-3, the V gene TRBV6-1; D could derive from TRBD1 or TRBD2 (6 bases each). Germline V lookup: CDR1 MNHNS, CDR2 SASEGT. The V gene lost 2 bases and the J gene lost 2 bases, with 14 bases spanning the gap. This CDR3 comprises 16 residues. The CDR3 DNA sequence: TGTGCCAGCAGTGAAACGCGGGACACACTCACAGATACGCAGTATTTT. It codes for CASSETRDTLTDTQYF.

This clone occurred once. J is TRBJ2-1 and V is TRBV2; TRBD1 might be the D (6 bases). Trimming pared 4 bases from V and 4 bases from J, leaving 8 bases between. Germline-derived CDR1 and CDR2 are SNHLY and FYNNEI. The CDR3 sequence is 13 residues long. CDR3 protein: CASSVDRYNEQFF. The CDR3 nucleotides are TGTGCCAGCAGTGTAGACAGGTACAATGAGCAGTTCTTC.

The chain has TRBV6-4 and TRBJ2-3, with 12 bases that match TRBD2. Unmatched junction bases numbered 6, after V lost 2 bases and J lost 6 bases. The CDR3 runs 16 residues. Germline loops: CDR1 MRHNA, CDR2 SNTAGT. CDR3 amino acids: CASSDTSGGPRDTQYF. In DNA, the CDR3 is TGTGCCAGCAGTGACACTAGCGGGGGGCCGCGGGATACGCAGTATTTT.

The CDR3 DNA reads TGTGCCAGCAGCCCGACCGGGACAGGGGTTGGGGGACGGAATGGCTACACCTTC. It codes for CASSPTGTGVGGRNGYTF. V is TRBV5-4 and J is TRBJ1-2; 10 bases agree with TRBD1. J was trimmed by 6 bases and V by 4 bases; bases with no gene match: 18. This CDR3 is 18 amino acids long. Germline V gene lookup returns CDR1 SGHNT and CDR2 YYREEE (reference sequence). Drawing the rest from reference TRBV5-4 and TRBJ1-2, the complete variable domain is ETGVTQSPTHLIKTRGQQVTLRCSSQSGHNTVSWYQQALGQGPQFIFQYYREEENGRGNFPPRFSGLQFPNYSSELNVNALELDDSALYLCASSPTGTGVGGRNGYTFGSGTRLTVV.

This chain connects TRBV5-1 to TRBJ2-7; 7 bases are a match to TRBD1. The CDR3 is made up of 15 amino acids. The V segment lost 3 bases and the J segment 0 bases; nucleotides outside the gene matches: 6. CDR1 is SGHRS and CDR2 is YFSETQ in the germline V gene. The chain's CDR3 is CASSSQGDLSYEQYF. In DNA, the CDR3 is TGCGCCAGCAGCTCCCAGGGGGACCTCTCCTACGAGCAGTACTTC.

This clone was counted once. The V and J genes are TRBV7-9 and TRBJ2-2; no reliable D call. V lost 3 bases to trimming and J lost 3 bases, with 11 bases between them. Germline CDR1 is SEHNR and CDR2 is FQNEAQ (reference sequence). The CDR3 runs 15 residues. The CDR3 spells CASSLMVFDTGELFF. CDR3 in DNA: TGTGCCAGCAGCTTGATGGTTTTTGACACCGGGGAGCTGTTTTTT.

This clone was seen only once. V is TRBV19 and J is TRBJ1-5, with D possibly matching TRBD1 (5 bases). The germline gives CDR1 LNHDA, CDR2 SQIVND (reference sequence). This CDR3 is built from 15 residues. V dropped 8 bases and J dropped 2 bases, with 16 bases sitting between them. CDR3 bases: TGTGCCAGTGGGGTAGGGACGGCGCGCAATCAGCCCCAGCATTTT. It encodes CASGVGTARNQPQHF.

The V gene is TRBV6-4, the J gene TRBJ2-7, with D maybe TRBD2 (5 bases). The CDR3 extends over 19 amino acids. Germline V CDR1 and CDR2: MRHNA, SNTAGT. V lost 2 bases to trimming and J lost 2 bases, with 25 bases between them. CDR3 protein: CASSDLARPRRGKTYEQYF. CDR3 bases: TGTGCCAGCAGTGACCTCGCCCGGCCACGACGGGGAAAGACCTACGAGCAGTACTTC.

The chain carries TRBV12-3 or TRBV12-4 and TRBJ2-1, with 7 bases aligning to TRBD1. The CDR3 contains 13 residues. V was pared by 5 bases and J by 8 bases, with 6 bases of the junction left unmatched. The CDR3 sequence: CASSRGQIYEQFF. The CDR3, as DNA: TGTGCCAGCAGTCGGGGACAGATCTATGAGCAGTTCTTC.

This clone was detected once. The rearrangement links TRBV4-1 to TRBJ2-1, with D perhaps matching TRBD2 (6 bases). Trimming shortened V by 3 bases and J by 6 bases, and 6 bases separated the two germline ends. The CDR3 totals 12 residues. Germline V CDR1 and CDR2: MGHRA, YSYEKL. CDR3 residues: CASSHGSNEQFF. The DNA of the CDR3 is TGCGCCAGCAGCCACGGGAGCAATGAGCAGTTCTTC.

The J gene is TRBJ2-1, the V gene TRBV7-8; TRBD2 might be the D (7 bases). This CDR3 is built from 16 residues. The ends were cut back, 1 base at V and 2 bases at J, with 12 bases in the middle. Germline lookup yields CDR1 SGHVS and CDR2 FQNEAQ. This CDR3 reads CASSLVGGATYNEQFF. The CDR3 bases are TGTGCCAGCAGCTTAGTAGGGGGGGCCACCTACAATGAGCAGTTCTTC.

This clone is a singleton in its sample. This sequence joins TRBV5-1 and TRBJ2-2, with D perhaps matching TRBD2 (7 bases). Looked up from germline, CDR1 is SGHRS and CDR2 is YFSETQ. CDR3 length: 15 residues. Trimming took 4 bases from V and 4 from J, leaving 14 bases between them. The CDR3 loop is CASSLQGGGTGELFF. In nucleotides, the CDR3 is TGCGCCAGCAGCCTTCAGGGAGGGGGCACCGGGGAGCTGTTTTTT.

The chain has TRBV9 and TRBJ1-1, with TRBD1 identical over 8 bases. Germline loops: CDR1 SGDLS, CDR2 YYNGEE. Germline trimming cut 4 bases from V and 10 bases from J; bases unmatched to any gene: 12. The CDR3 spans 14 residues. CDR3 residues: CASSSPDDRGTAFF. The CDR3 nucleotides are TGTGCCAGCAGCTCACCTGATGACAGGGGAACAGCTTTCTTT.

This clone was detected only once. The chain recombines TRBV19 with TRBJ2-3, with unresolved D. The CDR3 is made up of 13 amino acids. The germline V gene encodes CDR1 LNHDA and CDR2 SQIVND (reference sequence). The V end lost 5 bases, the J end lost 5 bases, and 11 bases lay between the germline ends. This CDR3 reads CASSPPAGDTQYF. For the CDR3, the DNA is TGTGCCAGTAGTCCCCCCGCAGGAGATACGCAGTATTTT.

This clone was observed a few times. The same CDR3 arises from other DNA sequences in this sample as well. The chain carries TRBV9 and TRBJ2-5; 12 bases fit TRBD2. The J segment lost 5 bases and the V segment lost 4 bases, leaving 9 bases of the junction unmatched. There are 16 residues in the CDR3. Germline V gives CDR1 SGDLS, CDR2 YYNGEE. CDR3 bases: TGTGCCAGCAGCCCCCGGCTAGCGGGGGGGCGGGAGACCCAGTACTTC. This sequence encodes CASSPRLAGGRETQYF.

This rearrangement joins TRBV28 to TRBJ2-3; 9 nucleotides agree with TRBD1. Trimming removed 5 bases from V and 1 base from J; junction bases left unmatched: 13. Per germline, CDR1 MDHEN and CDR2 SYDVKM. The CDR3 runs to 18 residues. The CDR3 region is CASSPPGQGRVGTDTQYF. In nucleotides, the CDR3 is TGTGCCAGCAGTCCTCCGGGACAGGGTCGTGTCGGCACAGATACGCAGTATTTT. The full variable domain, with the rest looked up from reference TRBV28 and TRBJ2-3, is DVKVTQSSRYLVKRTGEKVFLECVQDMDHENMFWYRQDPGLGLRLIYFSYDVKMKEKGDIPEGYSVSREKKERFSLILESASTNQTSMYLCASSPPGQGRVGTDTQYFGPGTRLTVL.

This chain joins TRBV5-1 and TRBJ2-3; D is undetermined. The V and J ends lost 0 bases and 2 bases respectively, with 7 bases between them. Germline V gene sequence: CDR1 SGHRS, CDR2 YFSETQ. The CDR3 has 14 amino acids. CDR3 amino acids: CASSLGGTTDTQYF. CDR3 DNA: TGCGCCAGCAGCTTGGGCGGAACCACAGATACGCAGTATTTT.

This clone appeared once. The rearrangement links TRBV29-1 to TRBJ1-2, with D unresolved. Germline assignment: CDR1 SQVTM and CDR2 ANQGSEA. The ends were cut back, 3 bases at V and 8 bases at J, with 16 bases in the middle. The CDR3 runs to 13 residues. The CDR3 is CSVDTGSGFGYTF. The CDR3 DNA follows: TGCAGCGTTGATACGGGGAGTGGCTTCGGCTACACCTTC.

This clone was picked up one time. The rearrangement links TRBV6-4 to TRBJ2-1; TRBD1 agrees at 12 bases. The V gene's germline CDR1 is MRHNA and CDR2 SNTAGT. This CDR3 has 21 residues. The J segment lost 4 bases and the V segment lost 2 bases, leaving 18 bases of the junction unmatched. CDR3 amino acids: CASSDPSAGQGASRFYNEQFF. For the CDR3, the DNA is TGTGCCAGCAGTGACCCCTCCGCGGGACAGGGGGCCTCCAGGTTTTACAATGAGCAGTTCTTC.

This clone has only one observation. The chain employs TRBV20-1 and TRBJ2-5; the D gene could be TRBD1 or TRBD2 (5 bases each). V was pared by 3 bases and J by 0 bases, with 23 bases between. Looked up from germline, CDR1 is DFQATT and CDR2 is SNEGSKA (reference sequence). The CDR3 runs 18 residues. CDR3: CSASGHPGTADYQETQYF. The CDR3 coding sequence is TGCAGTGCTAGTGGCCACCCCGGGACCGCCGATTACCAAGAGACCCAGTACTTC.